The 14 T cell receptor beta chains below were found in one sample sequenced in a study of T-cell memory formation after mild COVID-19. TCRdb re-analysed the 5' RACE reads in MiXCR, keeping a single row per CDR3 protein. The sample consists of approximately 89,000 distinct CDR3 sequences, about 13% of them appearing once. Source material: PBMCs or a T cell subset sorted from them (not recorded which). The receptors originated from a man aged 18-30 years who had mild COVID-19 (a few samples of this study predate the infection). Cell type and time point are not known.

Ten or more counts support this clonotype. The chain combines TRBV27 with TRBJ2-2; D remains unclear. Germline CDR1 is MNHEY and CDR2 is SMNVEV (reference sequence). The length of the CDR3 is 13 residues. Trimming took off 8 bases at V and 4 bases at J, with 11 bases between the two ends. CDR3 coding DNA: TGTGCCAGCGGGCTTCTCTCCACCGGGGAGCTGTTTTTT. It encodes CASGLLSTGELFF.

This clonotype was picked up a small number of times. The chain joins TRBV15 to TRBJ2-1, with D possibly TRBD1 on 7 matching bases. Germline CDR1 LNHNV, CDR2 YYDKDF (reference sequence). V lost 3 bases and J lost 8, with 17 bases in between. This CDR3 region has 15 residues. The CDR3 is CATSSTYRGGDEQFF. CDR3 in DNA: TGTGCCACCAGCAGTACTTACAGGGGAGGAGATGAGCAGTTCTTC.

In this sample, this clonotype turned up a few times. V and J are TRBV3-1 and TRBJ1-1; D ambiguous. V was pared by 8 bases and J by 4 bases, with 8 bases between. This CDR3 has 11 amino acids. CDR1 and CDR2 from the germline V gene are LGHDT and YNNKEL (reference sequence). CDR3 loop: CASRLGTEAFF. CDR3 coding DNA: TGTGCCAGCCGCCTGGGCACTGAAGCTTTCTTT.

At least ten counts were recorded for this clonotype. CDR3 DNA: TGTGCCAGCAGCTTAACAGGGGGCCCTCCAAGCTCCTACAATGAGCAGTTCTTC. Protein sequence: CASSLTGGPPSSYNEQFF. The chain links TRBV7-3 to TRBJ2-1, with 7 nucleotides matching TRBD1. This CDR3 comprises 18 residues. V dropped 0 bases and J dropped 0; count of bases not matched to a gene: 8. CDR1 is SGHTA, CDR2 FQGTGA, per germline.

This clonotype was seen at least ten times. CDR3 in DNA: TGTGCCAGCAGCTCCCATTCTATTAGCGGGGACACCGGGGAGCTGTTTTTT. Protein: CASSSHSISGDTGELFF. The chain recombines TRBV7-3 with TRBJ2-2; 8 nucleotides match TRBD2. V lost 4 bases, J lost 3 bases, and 10 bases stayed unmatched. Germline V lookup: CDR1 SGHTA, CDR2 FQGTGA. The CDR3 totals 17 residues.

This sequence joins TRBV12-3 or TRBV12-4 and TRBJ1-1, with a tentative D call TRBD1 (5 bases). V shed 6 bases and J shed 1 base, with 12 bases lying between them. The CDR3 is made up of 14 amino acids. CDR3 loop: CASSPGHPNTEAFF. The CDR3, as DNA: TGTGCCAGCAGCCCCGGACACCCGAACACTGAAGCTTTCTTT.

This clonotype was seen a handful of times. The CDR3: CASSQDPGTDTQYF. CDR3 coding DNA: TGCGCCAGCAGCCAAGATCCAGGCACAGATACGCAGTATTTT. The V and J genes are TRBV4-3 and TRBJ2-3; D is undetermined. The CDR3 is 14 residues long. V was shortened by 0 bases and J by 1 base, with 5 bases between the two germline ends. The germline gives CDR1 LGHNA, CDR2 YSLEER.

The chain links TRBV5-1 to TRBJ2-5; 11 nucleotides align to TRBD2. The V and J ends lost 5 bases and 5 bases, in that order; junction bases with no gene match: 8. This CDR3 is built from 15 residues. Germline assignment: CDR1 SGHRS and CDR2 YFSETQ. This CDR3 reads CASSAGTSGGETQYF. In DNA, the CDR3 is TGCGCCAGCAGTGCCGGGACTAGCGGTGGGGAGACCCAGTACTTC.

This clonotype has only a few counts. V gene TRBV12-3 or TRBV12-4 combines with J gene TRBJ2-1, with D perhaps being TRBD1 or TRBD2 (5 bases each). V dropped 8 bases and J dropped 6 bases, with 14 bases sitting between them. CDR3 length: 13 residues. CDR3 sequence (DNA): TGTGCCAGCGTCCCCGGGGCAGTCAATGAGCAGTTCTTC. Translated: CASVPGAVNEQFF.

The J gene is TRBJ2-2, the V gene TRBV12-3 or TRBV12-4, with 9 positions matching TRBD1. This CDR3 comprises 14 residues. The junction had 4 bases not matched to a gene; V was cut back by 7 bases and J by 4 bases. For the CDR3, the DNA is TGTGCCAGCACCAAGACAGGGGGCACCGGGGAGCTGTTTTTT. Amino acid sequence: CASTKTGGTGELFF.

This chain links TRBV21-1 with TRBJ2-7; TRBD1 reflects the table's D call only, with no check against the DNA. TRBV21-1 has pseudogene status. This CDR3 comprises 17 residues. In DNA form, the CDR3 reads TGTGCCAGCAGCAAGTCCATACAACCGAAGACAGACTACGAGCAGTACGTC. This translates into CASSKSIQPKTDYEQYV.

The rearrangement links TRBV11-2 to TRBJ2-1; D may be TRBD2 (5 bases). V was clipped by 6 bases and J by 8 bases, with 20 bases between them. CDR1 and CDR2 from the germline V gene are SGHAT and FQNNGV. This CDR3 contains 15 residues. The CDR3 protein is CASRHASRGADEQFF. The CDR3 coding sequence is TGTGCCAGCAGACATGCCTCCCGAGGAGCGGATGAGCAGTTCTTC.

The chain joins TRBV4-3 to TRBJ2-7, with 9 bases that match TRBD2. The V and J ends lost 5 bases and 7 bases, in that order; junction bases with no gene match: 12. CDR1 LGHNA and CDR2 YSLEER come from the germline V gene. The CDR3 consists of 15 residues. CDR3 amino acids: CASSERGTSRSEQYF. CDR3 DNA: TGCGCCAGCAGCGAACGGGGGACTAGCCGAAGTGAGCAGTACTTC.

V usage is TRBV6-5 and J usage is TRBJ1-1; D unclear. This CDR3 comprises 15 residues. Trimming pared 5 bases from V and 1 base from J, leaving 14 bases between. Germline V gene lookup returns CDR1 MNHEY and CDR2 SVGAGI. The CDR3 nucleotides read TGTGCCAGCAGTAAGGAACCGGACGGGAACACTGAAGCTTTCTTT. This encodes CASSKEPDGNTEAFF.